The 27 T cell receptor beta chains reported below all come from one sample, sequenced in a study of early T cells in non-severe SARS-CoV-2 infection. TCRdb re-called the 5' RACE reads through MiXCR, storing one row per CDR3 protein. The sample lists approximately 46,000 distinct CDR3 sequences; about 9.3% were seen once. The sample taken for sequencing was whole blood. These TCRs come from an adult who was a healthcare worker with PCR-confirmed SARS-CoV-2 infection or an uninfected control (not recorded which).

This clonotype was seen many times. The chain couples TRBV20-1 to TRBJ2-5; no reliable D call. Germline assignment: CDR1 DFQATT and CDR2 SNEGSKA (reference sequence). The length of the CDR3 is 13 residues. Trimming shortened V by 0 bases and J by 4 bases, and 9 bases separated the two germline ends. In nucleotides, the CDR3 is TGCAGTGCTAGAGATTTGTCAGGAGAGACCCAGTACTTC. Residues: CSARDLSGETQYF.

This clonotype was observed at least ten times. The V and J genes are TRBV7-9 and TRBJ1-2; no definite D call. This CDR3 is 15 amino acids long. Trimming removed 5 bases from V and 0 bases from J, with 13 bases in between. From germline, CDR1 is SEHNR and CDR2 FQNEAQ (reference sequence). The CDR3 here is CASSVITTANYGYTF. CDR3 DNA: TGTGCCAGCAGCGTCATTACCACGGCTAACTATGGCTACACCTTC.

This clonotype showed up just a few times. This chain links TRBV29-1 with TRBJ2-7; D is possibly TRBD2 (6 bases). The CDR3 sequence is 14 residues long. Per germline, CDR1 SQVTM and CDR2 ANQGSEA. Trimming took off 1 base at V and 0 bases at J, with 10 bases between the two ends. CDR3 amino acids: CSVEAAGNSYEQYF. For the CDR3, the DNA is TGCAGCGTTGAAGCTGCGGGAAACTCCTACGAGCAGTACTTC.

This clonotype was observed at least ten times. The chain carries TRBV6-2 or TRBV6-3 and TRBJ2-3; D unresolved. This CDR3 spans 13 amino acids. CDR1 is MNHEY, CDR2 SVGEGT, per germline. V was clipped by 6 bases and J by 8 bases, with 15 bases between them. CDR3 DNA sequence: TGTGCCAGCAGCTCCGGGCCTCTCGGTACGCAGTATTTT. Translated, it gives CASSSGPLGTQYF.

This clonotype was found many times. The V call is TRBV24-1, the J call TRBJ2-7; the match to TRBD2 covers 8 bases. The CDR3 spans 14 residues. With V trimmed by 5 bases and J by 2 bases, 4 bases remained unmatched. Germline CDR1 and CDR2: KGHDR and SFDVKD. The CDR3 nucleotides are TGTGCCACCAGTGTGTCGGGGGGGCCCTACGAGCAGTACTTC. Translating it yields CATSVSGGPYEQYF.

This clonotype came up many times. V and J are TRBV29-1 and TRBJ1-1, with D tentatively TRBD1 (5 bases). CDR3 length: 13 amino acids. Trimming pared 3 bases from V and 0 bases from J, leaving 8 bases between. CDR1 SQVTM and CDR2 ANQGSEA come from the germline V gene. The CDR3 loop is CSVDDSLNTEAFF. DNA of the CDR3: TGCAGCGTTGACGACAGCTTGAACACTGAAGCTTTCTTT. Looking up the rest from reference TRBV29-1 and TRBJ1-1 gives the full variable domain: SAVISQKPSRDICQRGTSLTIQCQVDSQVTMMFWYRQQPGQSLTLIATANQGSEATYESGFVIDKFPISRPNLTFSTLTVSNMSPEDSSIYLCSVDDSLNTEAFFGQGTRLTVV.

This clonotype was counted ten times or more. The chain uses TRBV28 and TRBJ2-7; D gene uncertain. The V gene lost 6 bases and the J gene lost 8 bases, with 11 bases spanning the gap. The CDR3 is made up of 11 amino acids. From germline, CDR1 is MDHEN and CDR2 SYDVKM. CDR3 nucleotides: TGTGCCAGCAGAGAGCAGGATAAGCAGTACTTC. Encoded protein: CASREQDKQYF.

This clonotype was counted a single time. A much larger clone differs from this one at a single base, so this may be a read error. This chain uses TRBV28 with TRBJ2-1, with D hard to call. Germline V gene lookup returns CDR1 MDHEN and CDR2 SYDVKM. The CDR3 spans 21 residues. This CDR3 is CASSSSYPTADRGLPYNEQSF. CDR3 DNA sequence: TGTGCCAGCAGCTCCTCCTACCCCACAGCAGATCGCGGCCTCCCATACAATGAGCAGTCCTTC.

This clonotype was found many times. The chain links TRBV4-1 to TRBJ2-1; 13 nucleotides align to TRBD2. The length of the CDR3 is 15 residues. Germline assignment: CDR1 MGHRA and CDR2 YSYEKL. V shed 3 bases and J 6 bases; nucleotides not matched to a gene: 2. This chain's CDR3 is CASSQTSGRSNEQFF. In DNA, the CDR3 is TGCGCCAGCAGCCAGACTAGCGGGAGGTCCAATGAGCAGTTCTTC.

This clonotype has ten or more counts. The V gene is TRBV9, the J gene TRBJ1-2; 7 positions match TRBD1. The germline V gene has CDR1 SGDLS and CDR2 YYNGEE. With 0 bases clipped from V and 2 bases from J, the junction kept 4 bases outside the gene matches. The CDR3 sequence is 15 residues long. The CDR3 DNA sequence: TGTGCCAGCAGCGTAGGGGGACAGTCGAACTATGGCTACACCTTC. Translation: CASSVGGQSNYGYTF.

This clonotype has just a few counts. CDR3 nucleotides: TGCGCCAGCAGCCAAAGTCAGGGACGGATTAATGAAAAACTGTTTTTT. Residues: CASSQSQGRINEKLFF. This chain joins TRBV4-1 and TRBJ1-4; D is possibly TRBD1 (5 bases). V dropped 2 bases and J dropped 4 bases, with 14 bases sitting between them. The CDR3 has 16 amino acids. The germline gives CDR1 MGHRA, CDR2 YSYEKL.

The chain combines TRBV28 with TRBJ2-1; TRBD2 agrees at 12 bases. The V and J ends lost 6 bases and 6 bases, in that order; junction bases with no gene match: 6. The CDR3 is made up of 15 amino acids. Germline V gene sequence: CDR1 MDHEN, CDR2 SYDVKM. The CDR3 sequence is CASRYASGRVNEQFF. The CDR3 DNA reads as TGTGCCAGCAGGTACGCTAGCGGGAGGGTCAATGAGCAGTTCTTC. Supplemented by reference TRBV28 and TRBJ2-1, the full variable domain reads DVKVTQSSRYLVKRTGEKVFLECVQDMDHENMFWYRQDPGLGLRLIYFSYDVKMKEKGDIPEGYSVSREKKERFSLILESASTNQTSMYLCASRYASGRVNEQFFGPGTRLTVL.

The chain joins TRBV9 to TRBJ1-1, with D maybe TRBD1 (6 bases). CDR3 size: 14 residues. The V and J ends lost 4 bases and 0 bases respectively, with 10 bases between them. Germline V CDR1 and CDR2: SGDLS, YYNGEE. The CDR3 spells CASSPWDMNTEAFF. The CDR3 DNA reads TGTGCCAGCAGCCCCTGGGACATGAACACTGAAGCTTTCTTT. The full variable domain, in which reference TRBV9 and TRBJ1-1 provide the parts outside the CDR3, is DSGVTQTPKHLITATGQRVTLRCSPRSGDLSVYWYQQSLDQGLQFLIQYYNGEERAKGNILERFSAQQFPDLHSELNLSSLELGDSALYFCASSPWDMNTEAFFGQGTRLTVV.

This clonotype was recorded at least ten times. The J gene is TRBJ1-1, the V gene TRBV7-9; possible D gene TRBD1, 6 bases. The CDR3 runs to 14 residues. V dropped 6 bases and J dropped 0 bases, with 11 bases sitting between them. Germline lookup yields CDR1 SEHNR and CDR2 FQNEAQ (reference sequence). CDR3 DNA: TGTGCCAGCAGTCCCGACAGGATGAACACTGAAGCTTTCTTT. This gives the protein CASSPDRMNTEAFF.

The chain is built from TRBV2 and TRBJ1-3; weak D call: TRBD1 (6 bases). Germline V gives CDR1 SNHLY, CDR2 FYNNEI. V was pared by 6 bases and J by 0 bases, with 9 bases between. The CDR3 covers 14 residues. The CDR3 region is CASRQGLSGNTIYF. In DNA form, the CDR3 reads TGTGCCAGCAGACAGGGTCTCTCTGGAAACACCATATATTTT. Looking up the rest from reference TRBV2 and TRBJ1-3 gives the full variable domain: EPEVTQTPSHQVTQMGQEVILRCVPISNHLYFYWYRQILGQKVEFLVSFYNNEISEKSEIFDDQFSVERPDGSNFTLKIRSTKLEDSAMYFCASRQGLSGNTIYFGEGSWLTVV.

In this sample, this clonotype turned up many times. The chain uses TRBV11-2 and TRBJ2-7; weak D call: TRBD2 (7 bases). Trimming removed 5 bases from V and 4 bases from J, with 15 bases in between. The CDR3 sequence is 14 residues long. The germline CDR1 and CDR2 sequences are SGHAT and FQNNGV. The CDR3 here is CASSQAGRGYEQYF. The CDR3 DNA reads TGTGCCAGCAGCCAAGCTGGGAGGGGGTACGAGCAGTACTTC.

This clonotype turned up a few times. The chain is built from TRBV11-3 and TRBJ2-1, with D unresolved. CDR1 is SGHNT and CDR2 is YENEEA in the germline V gene. V dropped 3 bases and J dropped 6 bases, with 12 bases sitting between them. The CDR3 is 14 amino acids. CDR3 in amino acids: CASSLGRAPNEQFF. The CDR3 DNA reads as TGTGCCAGCAGCTTGGGCCGAGCTCCCAATGAGCAGTTCTTC. Complete variable domain (other parts from reference TRBV11-3 and TRBJ2-1): EAGVVQSPRYKIIEKKQPVAFWCNPISGHNTLYWYLQNLGQGPELLIRYENEEAVDDSQLPKDRFSAERLKGVDSTLKIQPAELGDSAVYLCASSLGRAPNEQFFGPGTRLTVL.

This clonotype was observed many times. The rearrangement joins TRBV28 to TRBJ2-2, with D possibly TRBD1 on 6 matching bases. Germline V lookup: CDR1 MDHEN, CDR2 SYDVKM. The V and J ends lost 2 bases and 4 bases respectively, with 26 bases between them. The CDR3 loop spans 20 amino acids. CDR3 in DNA: TGTGCCAGCAGTTTACTGGTTTTGTCCGGTTGGGGACAAGGCACCGGGGAGCTGTTTTTT. Protein product: CASSLLVLSGWGQGTGELFF.

This clonotype was recorded at least ten times. V and J are TRBV12-5 and TRBJ1-5, with unresolved D. V was trimmed by 3 bases and J by 4 bases, leaving 10 bases between them. Germline V gene data show CDR1 as LGHNT and CDR2 as FRNRAP. CDR3 length: 14 residues. The DNA of the CDR3 is TGTGCTAGTGGTTTATCGGGTGAGAATCAGCCCCAGCATTTT. Translation: CASGLSGENQPQHF.

This clonotype was counted ten times or more. The chain uses TRBV6-5 and TRBJ1-1, with 7 bases matching TRBD1. In germline, CDR1 is MNHEY, CDR2 SVGAGI. CDR3 length equals 14 residues. The ends lost 6 bases at V and 5 bases at J; junction bases unmatched: 9. Here the CDR3 DNA reads TGTGCCAGCAGCCCCTTTGGCAGGGGGACTGAAGCTTTCTTT. It specifies CASSPFGRGTEAFF.

This clonotype was seen many times. This sequence joins TRBV20-1 and TRBJ2-5; D is ambiguous. This CDR3 spans 12 amino acids. Trimming took 0 bases from V and 5 from J, leaving 7 bases between them. Germline CDR1 and CDR2: DFQATT and SNEGSKA (reference sequence). The CDR3 reads CSARDFGETQYF. DNA of the CDR3: TGCAGTGCTAGAGATTTCGGGGAGACCCAGTACTTC.

The chain carries TRBV4-1 and TRBJ2-1; D might be TRBD1 or TRBD2, each matching 5 bases. The CDR3 has 14 residues. Between the trimmed V and J ends, which lost 2 bases and 8 bases, there was a span of 13 bases. Germline V gene sequence: CDR1 MGHRA, CDR2 YSYEKL. This CDR3 is CASSQWGVRDEQFF. The CDR3 coding sequence is TGCGCCAGCAGCCAATGGGGCGTGAGGGATGAGCAGTTCTTC.

This sequence joins TRBV6-1 and TRBJ2-7; 9 bases fit TRBD2. Germline V gene sequence: CDR1 MNHNS, CDR2 SASEGT. J gave up 2 bases and V 3 bases, and 8 bases lay outside the gene matches. The CDR3 runs to 16 residues. The chain's CDR3 is CASSDWRTSETYEQYF. The CDR3, as DNA: TGTGCCAGCAGTGATTGGCGGACTAGCGAGACCTACGAGCAGTACTTC.

This clonotype came up many times. This chain joins TRBV13 and TRBJ2-5, with no clear D. Per germline, CDR1 PRHDT and CDR2 FYEKMQ (reference sequence). The CDR3 consists of 14 residues. V was cut by 1 base and J by 2 bases, with 8 bases left in between. CDR3 loop: CASSLAPRQETQYF. In DNA form, the CDR3 reads TGTGCCAGCAGCTTAGCCCCCCGGCAAGAGACCCAGTACTTC. The whole variable domain, remainder taken from reference TRBV13 and TRBJ2-5, is AAGVIQSPRHLIKEKRETATLKCYPIPRHDTVYWYQQGPGQDPQFLISFYEKMQSDKGSIPDRFSAQQFSDYHSELNMSSLELGDSALYFCASSLAPRQETQYFGPGTRLLVL.

CDR3 DNA: TGTGCCAGCAGCCAGGCCCCACTAGCGGGAGACGAGGATACGCAGTATTTT. Its translation is CASSQAPLAGDEDTQYF. J is TRBJ2-3 and V is TRBV4-2; 11 bases are shared with TRBD2. The CDR3 totals 17 residues. Germline CDR1 reads LGHNA; CDR2 reads YNFKEQ. V trimming: 3 bases; J trimming: 6 bases; junction bases outside the gene matches: 11.

This clonotype was observed many times. The chain uses TRBV27 and TRBJ2-7; D possibly uses TRBD1 or TRBD2 (5 bases each). With 6 bases removed from V and 2 bases from J, the gap between germline ends came to 14 bases. The CDR3 has 14 amino acids. Germline V gene lookup returns CDR1 MNHEY and CDR2 SMNVEV (reference sequence). The CDR3 DNA follows: TGTGCCAGCAGCCCATCGAGGGGTCCCTACGAGCAGTACTTC. Amino acids: CASSPSRGPYEQYF.

This clonotype was detected many times. This sequence joins TRBV2 and TRBJ2-1, with 8 nucleotides matching TRBD2. Trimming cost V 6 bases and J 2 bases; bases outside gene matches: 6. CDR3 length: 15 amino acids. Germline V gene data show CDR1 as SNHLY and CDR2 as FYNNEI. The CDR3 coding sequence is TGTGCCAGCAGGAGTAGCGGGATAACCTACAATGAGCAGTTCTTC. This translates into CASRSSGITYNEQFF.